The present entry profiles one T cell receptor (beta chain) with its context. This CDR3 has 17 amino acids. Germline loops: CDR1 SGHVS, CDR2 FQNEAQ. The V and J ends lost 5 bases and 4 bases respectively, with 18 bases between them. The data were obtained in a study of blood T cell repertoires in COVID-19. Background on the study: From the United States, Italy and Spain came samples of acute and convalescent COVID-19. T cells, B-cell-depleted T cells, or PBMCs supplied cDNA or gDNA.

As handled by the study authors: Using reference gene primer amplification, nucleated cell counts were estimated. Data came from immunoSEQ multiplex PCR; TCRdb stores just in-frame clones and leaves some out. Clone size and V and J calls were adopted from that table, with D and trimming inferred from the DNA. The sample records around 100,000 clones, about 84% being singletons. The sample comprised peripheral blood. This TCR was recovered from a human donor in a cohort sampled during active COVID-19. The V call is TRBV7-8, the J call TRBJ1-6; a possible D gene is TRBD1 (6 bases). The CDR3 DNA is TGTGCCAGCAGCCGATCAGTACAGGGTTCATATAATTCACCCCTCCACTTT. Residues: CASSRSVQGSYNSPLHF.